This record covers a single T cell receptor beta chain. This sample was included in a study of Ad26.COV2.S vaccination and SARS-CoV-2 variants. Sequencing was performed with immunoSEQ multiplex PCR; in TCRdb, only in-frame clones are kept and a portion is missing. The sample has roughly 680,000 clones; around 92% are singletons. Germline CDR1 LGHNA, CDR2 YSLEER. The CDR3 runs 15 residues. With V trimmed by 1 base and J by 3 bases, 5 bases remained unmatched. This sample's treatment: roughly 18 received Ad26.COV2.S at low or high dose, single or two shots; about five received placebo; per-sample allocation not given. Sampling occurred on day 63 after the first vaccine or placebo injection.

The chain combines TRBV4-3 with TRBJ2-7; TRBD1 aligns across 8 bases. This TCR derives from a person aged 18 to 59 who received the Ad26.COV2.S COVID-19 vaccine or a placebo. Material: peripheral blood, obtained in a trial of Ad26.COV2.S vaccine versus placebo. CDR3 coding DNA: TGCGCCAGCAGCCAAGTTAGACAGGGGAACTACGAGCAGTACTTC. It yields the protein CASSQVRQGNYEQYF.